This T cell receptor beta chain stems from a study of technical replicates of blood from a few donors (dated by TCRdb to 2016 to 2017). The germline V gene (reference sequence) supplies CDR1 MNHEY and CDR2 SMNVEV. Germline trimming: 5 bases from V, 7 bases from J; junction bases outside gene matches: 5. Measured from the cysteine to the phenylalanine, the CDR3 is 13 residues long. The DNA shown is the 39-base CDR3, in frame from base 1. Regarding this clone: Its antigen remains undetermined. There are no base qualities to consult, and no much larger clone falls within one base.

The method was the immunoSEQ multiplex PCR assay. Held by TCRdb, this immuneACCESS table contains in-frame sequences only and omits some clones. Under half of the omission traces to an unresolved V gene where checked; the cause of the rest is unknown. Recorded for this sample are approximately 16,000 clones; roughly 86% of them occurred a single time. Approximately 11% of the sample is taken by the ten largest. Sequenced: PBMCs. The chain employs TRBV27 and TRBJ1-2; 9 bases in between match TRBD1. The receptor was derived from a human donor in good health. In nucleotides, the sequence is TGTGCCAGCAGTGGGACAGGGTGGGTTGGCTACACCTTC. Its translation is CASSGTGWVGYTF.